A single sample gave rise to the 6 T cell receptor beta chains below, sequenced in a study of shared clonotypes between healthy human individuals. Clones were read by immunoSEQ multiplex PCR, and TCRdb kept only the in-frame ones, dropping some. The table lists about 560,000 clones, 70% to 80% of them singletons. The source material was PBMCs. These receptors came from a woman in her thirties or forties in good health. Some clones in this sample may be carry-over from other donors' samples.

The rearrangement joins TRBV11-2 to TRBJ2-1, with 10 bases fitting TRBD2. Germline V gene lookup returns CDR1 SGHAT and CDR2 FQNNGV. The V gene end was trimmed by 3 bases and the J gene end by 10 bases; junction bases not matched to a gene: 6. CDR3 size: 14 residues. The CDR3 spells CASSFLAGVMEQFF. The DNA of the CDR3 is TGTGCCAGCAGCTTTCTAGCGGGAGTAATGGAGCAGTTCTTC.

The J gene is TRBJ2-7, the V gene TRBV9; D is uncertain. Trimming left V 3 bases short and J 3 bases short, with 16 bases between. There are 15 residues in the CDR3. The germline V gene encodes CDR1 SGDLS and CDR2 YYNGEE. This CDR3 reads CASSAKGILGYEQYF. The CDR3 region has the DNA TGTGCCAGCAGCGCAAAAGGGATCTTAGGCTACGAGCAGTACTTC.

The table lists this clone with a few counts. The genes are TRBV6-4 and TRBJ2-3; D is unclear. Trimming removed 11 bases at V and 0 bases at J, with 12 bases between. The CDR3 contains 13 residues. Germline lookup yields CDR1 MRHNA and CDR2 SNTAGT. The DNA for the CDR3 is TGTGCCGTCGCCGCGTCCAGCACAGATACGCAGTATTTT. This translates into CAVAASSTDTQYF.

This clone was observed a handful of times. At the DNA level, this CDR3 is encoded by other sequences in the same sample as well. The rearrangement joins TRBV7-3 to TRBJ1-2; D is undetermined. CDR1 is SGHTA and CDR2 is FQGTGA in the germline V gene. This CDR3 spans 11 amino acids. Trimming removed 5 bases from V and 8 bases from J, with 9 bases in between. The CDR3 nucleotides are TGTGCCAGCAGCCCAATCCCGGGCTACACCTTC. It codes for CASSPIPGYTF.

J is TRBJ1-2 and V is TRBV28; no reliable D call. This CDR3 region has 16 residues. The V end was cut by 4 bases, the J end by 0 bases, with 15 bases between. CDR1 is MDHEN, CDR2 SYDVKM, per germline. CDR3 in amino acids: CASSSPYDNPNYGYTF. Written as DNA, the CDR3 is TGTGCCAGCAGTTCCCCCTACGACAATCCTAACTATGGCTACACCTTC.

The rearrangement joins TRBV5-4 to TRBJ1-2, with D tentatively TRBD1 (5 bases). There are 15 residues in the CDR3. Germline-derived CDR1 and CDR2 are SGHNT and YYREEE (reference sequence). Trimming left V 3 bases short and J 5 bases short, with 17 bases between. CDR3: CASSSLRGAGYGYTF. The CDR3 DNA follows: TGTGCCAGCAGCTCCCTAAGAGGGGCCGGATATGGCTACACCTTC.